The 11 T cell receptor beta chains listed next were all sequenced from one sample in a study of human CD8 memory T cell subsets (dated by TCRdb to 2018 to 2020). This sample was sequenced with a NextSeq 550. A Human TCR Profiling Kit was used to prepare UMI-labeled 5' RACE TCRbeta libraries. TCRdb reprocessed the reads into one record per CDR3 protein sequence, lacking DNA. This sample's table contains approximately 6,700 distinct CDR3 sequences. The ten biggest clones cover 15% to 20% of the sample. Early differentiated memory cells that were CCR7+ PD-1+ TIGIT+ and had dysfunctional, exhausted-like traits were classified as progenitor exhausted-like memory CD8+ T cells (TPEX). The sample consisted of CD8+ T cells from PBMCs. All receptors derive from a human donor in good health.

This clonotype counts as medium-sized by frequency. This chain links TRBV11-2 with TRBJ2-7; TCRdb designates TRBD1, a call that cannot be tested without DNA. Germline CDR1 SGHAT, CDR2 FQNNGV. The CDR3 sequence is 13 residues long. The CDR3 loop reads CASSYRQGYEQYF.

V usage is TRBV19 and J usage is TRBJ2-1; the TCRdb D gene call, TRBD1, has no DNA to confirm it. Germline V gene sequence: CDR1 LNHDA, CDR2 SQIVND (reference sequence). CDR3 length equals 14 residues. The CDR3 loop is CASSMWAGLYEQFF.

The genes are TRBV29-1 and TRBJ2-1; TCRdb's assignment of TRBD2 cannot be checked, as there is no DNA. CDR1 is SQVTM, CDR2 ANQGSEA, per germline. The CDR3 runs 15 residues. CDR3 amino acids: CSVEPGLAGDYEQFF.

The chain couples TRBV11-3 to TRBJ2-5; TCRdb reports TRBD1, a call that lacks DNA to check it against. The germline CDR1 and CDR2 sequences are SGHNT and YENEEA. This CDR3 is 13 amino acids long. CDR3 sequence reads: CASSRTGPGTQYF. The whole variable domain, filled in from reference TRBV11-3 and TRBJ2-5, reads EAGVVQSPRYKIIEKKQPVAFWCNPISGHNTLYWYLQNLGQGPELLIRYENEEAVDDSQLPKDRFSAERLKGVDSTLKIQPAELGDSAVYLCASSRTGPGTQYFGPGTRLLVL.

This clonotype is classed as medium-sized by frequency. CDR3 sequence: CSARDSSGRTTDYDYEQYF. The rearrangement joins TRBV20-1 to TRBJ2-7; TCRdb picks TRBD1, but there is no DNA to check that call. Germline V gene lookup returns CDR1 DFQATT and CDR2 SNEGSKA (reference sequence). CDR3 length: 19 residues.

The chain is built from TRBV28 and TRBJ2-7; without DNA, the TCRdb call of TRBD1 cannot be checked. The CDR3 has 12 amino acids. Germline V gives CDR1 MDHEN, CDR2 SYDVKM. The CDR3 spells CASQGAIYEQYF. The full variable domain, its missing parts supplied by reference TRBV28 and TRBJ2-7, is DVKVTQSSRYLVKRTGEKVFLECVQDMDHENMFWYRQDPGLGLRLIYFSYDVKMKEKGDIPEGYSVSREKKERFSLILESASTNQTSMYLCASQGAIYEQYFGPGTRLTVT.

The chain joins TRBV18 to TRBJ2-1; TCRdb gives TRBD2 as the D gene, but with no DNA this cannot be confirmed. The V gene's germline CDR1 is KGHSH and CDR2 LQKENI. The CDR3 sequence is 17 residues long. The CDR3 sequence is CASSPGLAGVLYNEQFF.

The J gene is TRBJ2-7, the V gene TRBV30; no DNA is available, so the TRBD1 call from TCRdb remains unchecked. The CDR3 totals 14 residues. Per the germline V gene, CDR1 is GTSNPN and CDR2 is SVGIG (reference sequence). The CDR3 region is CAWRERGITYEQYF.

This sequence joins TRBV30 and TRBJ2-1. Germline CDR1 and CDR2: GTSNPN and SVGIG (reference sequence). The CDR3 spans 13 residues. CDR3 region: CARSGRTYNEQFF.

This clonotype is called medium-sized (0.01 to 0.1%) based on its frequency. The chain links TRBV9 to TRBJ1-1; TCRdb designates TRBD1, a call that cannot be tested without DNA. Germline V gene sequence: CDR1 SGDLS, CDR2 YYNGEE. This CDR3 contains 16 residues. This chain's CDR3 is CASSGHPTGKNTEAFF.

Its frequency marks this clonotype as medium-sized (0.01 to 0.1%). The chain joins TRBV7-9 to TRBJ2-7. CDR1 and CDR2 from the germline V gene are SEHNR and FQNEAQ (reference sequence). The CDR3 is 14 amino acids. CDR3 sequence: CASSLEGSTYEQYF.